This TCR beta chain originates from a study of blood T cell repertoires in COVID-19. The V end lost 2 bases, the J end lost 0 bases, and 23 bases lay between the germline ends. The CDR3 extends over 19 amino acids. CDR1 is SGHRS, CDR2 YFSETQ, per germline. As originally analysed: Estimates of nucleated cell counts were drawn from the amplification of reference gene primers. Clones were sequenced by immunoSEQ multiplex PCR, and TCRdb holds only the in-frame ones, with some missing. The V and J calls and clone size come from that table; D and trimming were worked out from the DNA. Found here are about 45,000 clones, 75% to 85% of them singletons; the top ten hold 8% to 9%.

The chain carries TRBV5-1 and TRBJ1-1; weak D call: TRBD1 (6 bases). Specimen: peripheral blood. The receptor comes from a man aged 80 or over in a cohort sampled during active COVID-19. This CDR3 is CASSLDWTETNLMNTEAFF. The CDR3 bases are TGCGCCAGCAGCTTAGACTGGACAGAAACCAACCTAATGAACACTGAAGCTTTCTTT.